The text below deals with one T cell receptor beta chain. The repertoire was sequenced with immunoSEQ multiplex PCR; TCRdb's copy has only in-frame clones and lacks some. The sample lists approximately 360,000 clones; less than 90% were seen once. The record originates from a study of blood T cell repertoires in COVID-19. Study context: There were acute and convalescent COVID-19 samples, and they came from the United States, Italy and Spain. Nucleic acid was either cDNA or gDNA, and it came from T cells, B-cell-depleted T cells, or PBMCs.

Those enrolled, adults aged roughly 18 to 100 years, came from under 25 US areas. Recovered Cohort 3 donors showed two negative PCRs, clearance, or symptom resolution. Germline lookup yields CDR1 SGDLS and CDR2 YYNGEE. Between the trimmed V and J ends, which lost 3 bases and 5 bases, there was a span of 9 bases. The CDR3 has 14 amino acids. This receptor was identified in a woman aged 50 to 60 who had recovered from COVID-19. Sequenced: PBMCs or T cells enriched from blood (not recorded which). V gene TRBV9 combines with J gene TRBJ1-6, with D tentatively TRBD1 (5 bases). CDR3 nucleotides: TGTGCCAGCAGCGCAGCAGGGAATAATTCACCCCTCCACTTT. It yields the protein CASSAAGNNSPLHF.